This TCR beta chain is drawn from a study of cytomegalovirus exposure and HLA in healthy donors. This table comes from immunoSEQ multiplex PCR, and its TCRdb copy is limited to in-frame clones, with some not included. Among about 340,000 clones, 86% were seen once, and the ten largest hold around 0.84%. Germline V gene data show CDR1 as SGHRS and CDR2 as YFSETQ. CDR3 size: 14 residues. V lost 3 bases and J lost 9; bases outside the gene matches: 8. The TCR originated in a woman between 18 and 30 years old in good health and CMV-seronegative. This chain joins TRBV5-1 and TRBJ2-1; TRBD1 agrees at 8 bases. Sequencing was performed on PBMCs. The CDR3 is CASSSTGVSFEQFF. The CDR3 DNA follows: TGCGCCAGCAGCTCGACAGGGGTCTCCTTTGAGCAGTTCTTC.